This is a list of T cell receptor beta chains from one sample in a study of cytomegalovirus exposure and HLA in healthy donors. The data were produced by immunoSEQ multiplex PCR, yet TCRdb's version contains in-frame clones alone and is incomplete. The sample lists about 120,000 clones; less than 85% were seen once. Sequenced sample: PBMCs. Receptor source: a man in his thirties or forties in good health and CMV-seropositive. Each CDR3 is given without its conserved first and last residue.

j_call v_call cdr3_aa
TRBJ1-2 TRBV5-4 ASSAGTGNYGYT
TRBJ2-7 TRBV28 ASSRQGSGGEQY
TRBJ1-2 TRBV5-6 ASSLANERGDYGYT
TRBJ1-4 TRBV27 ASSLFSFRQGAATNEKLF
TRBJ1-4 TRBV5-1 ASSRGGTNEKLF
TRBJ2-2 TRBV6-1 ASSELAGFTGELF
TRBJ2-1 TRBV2 ASNRQVPNEQF
TRBJ2-1 TRBV6-1 ASSEGFRGALDEQF
TRBJ2-1 TRBV4-2 ASSSRLAGGFHNEQF
TRBJ2-5 TRBV28 ASSLFMSGTGEETQY
TRBJ2-5 TRBV18 ASSQSSSETQY
TRBJ1-4 TRBV7-6 ASSLEDRGNEKLF
TRBJ1-3 TRBV28 ASTLQGLGNTIY
TRBJ1-1 TRBV6-1 ASKTSGTGKTEAF
TRBJ2-3 TRBV6-1 ASSEYPLVEDTDTQY
TRBJ2-5 TRBV6-1 ASSVGPQETQY
TRBJ2-2 TRBV7-2 ASSFGGQATGELF
TRBJ2-7 TRBV2 ASRPMGTGGSYEQY
TRBJ1-1 TRBV5-1 ASSAGLFRNTEAF
TRBJ2-1 TRBV20-1 SAQAHEQF
TRBJ1-3 TRBV5-6 ASSFRVSGNTIY
TRBJ1-4 TRBV7-9 ASSLGAGQYEKLF
TRBJ1-1 TRBV19 ATNPQVMNTEAF
TRBJ1-5 TRBV25-1 ASSEEGGEQPQH
TRBJ1-5 TRBV19 ASSEQGSNQPQH
TRBJ1-5 TRBV5-6 ASSLVGSNQPQH
TRBJ1-1 TRBV10-2 ASTGRASAF
TRBJ2-2 TRBV7-6 ASSPHLDRAYTGELF
TRBJ2-7 TRBV7-9 SSSLVWTGGNYEQY
TRBJ2-5 TRBV5-1 ASSFRGPETQY
TRBJ1-6 TRBV6-6 ASSLDRASPLH
TRBJ1-1 TRBV27 ASSFFSGDHALGNTEAF
TRBJ2-1 TRBV27 ASSLSTGYNNEQF
TRBJ1-4 TRBV6-5 ASRLTGGNEKLF
- TRBV4-1 ASSRGTGNSYEQY
TRBJ1-1 TRBV6-5 ASSFGQGGTEAF
TRBJ2-3 TRBV7-9 ASSSGQKSTDTQY
TRBJ1-2 TRBV7-9 ASSSETDSGSGYT
TRBJ2-5 TRBV6-5 ASSYLQGRETQY
TRBJ1-3 TRBV20-1 SPQGNTIY
TRBJ1-3 TRBV9 ASSPAGTGAGNTIY
TRBJ2-4 TRBV2 ASRGGLAKNIQY